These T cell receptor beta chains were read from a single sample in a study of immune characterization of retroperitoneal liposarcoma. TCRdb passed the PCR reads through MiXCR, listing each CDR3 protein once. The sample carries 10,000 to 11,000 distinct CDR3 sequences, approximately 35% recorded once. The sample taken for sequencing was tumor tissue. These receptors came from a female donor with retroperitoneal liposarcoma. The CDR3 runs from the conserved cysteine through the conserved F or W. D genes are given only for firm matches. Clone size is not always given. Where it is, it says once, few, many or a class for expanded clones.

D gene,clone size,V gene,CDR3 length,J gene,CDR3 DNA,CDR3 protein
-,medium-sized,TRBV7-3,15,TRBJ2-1,TGTGCCAGCAGCTTACTTGGACCCTCGAACAATGAGCAGTTCTTC,CASSLLGPSNNEQFF
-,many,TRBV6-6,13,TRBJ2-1,TGTGCCAGCAGTTACGGCGGAGACAATGAGCAGTTCTTC,CASSYGGDNEQFF
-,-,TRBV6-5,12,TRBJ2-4,TGTGCCAGCAGTAACACCCGAGCGGAGCAGTACTTC,CASSNTRAEQYF
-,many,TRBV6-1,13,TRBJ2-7,TGTGCCAGCAGCTACCGGGAGACCTACGAGCAGTACTTC,CASSYRETYEQYF
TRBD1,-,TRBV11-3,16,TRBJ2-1,TGTGCCAGCAGCTTAGATGGGGGGACAGGGAGCAATGAGCAGTTCTTC,CASSLDGGTGSNEQFF
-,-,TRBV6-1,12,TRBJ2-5,TGTGCCAGCCAGACGGTTAACAATGAGCAGTACTTC,CASQTVNNEQYF
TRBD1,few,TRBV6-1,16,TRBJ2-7,TGTGCCAGCAGTTTCCGCATGCCGGGACAGTCCTACGAGCAGTACTTC,CASSFRMPGQSYEQYF
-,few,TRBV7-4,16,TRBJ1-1,TGTGCCAGCAGCCTCGAGGGGGGGGTATGGGACACTGAAGCTTTCTTT,CASSLEGGVWDTEAFF
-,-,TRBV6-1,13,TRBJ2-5,TGTGCCAGCAGTGCCAGGGGAGGAGAGACCCAGTACTTC,CASSARGGETQYF
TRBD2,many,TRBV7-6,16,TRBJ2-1,TGTGCTAGCAGCCAACCGGGTAGCGGGGTCTACTACGAGCAGTTCTTC,CASSQPGSGVYYEQFF
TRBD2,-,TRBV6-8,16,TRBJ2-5,TGTGCCAGCAGTGTTTATGTTAGCGGGAGTCAAGAGACCCAGTACTTC,CASSVYVSGSQETQYF
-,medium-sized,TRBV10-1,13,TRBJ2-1,TGCGCCAGCAGTGAATCCCGGGAAAGGGGGCAGTTCTTC,CASSESRERGQFF
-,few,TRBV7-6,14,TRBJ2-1,TGTGCCAGCAAACTTTCGATACAGGGAGGTGAGCAGTTCTTC,CASKLSIQGGEQFF
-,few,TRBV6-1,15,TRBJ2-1,TGTGCCAGCAGTCACCGGGACGCGTGGAGTGAGACCCAGTTCTTC,CASSHRDAWSETQFF
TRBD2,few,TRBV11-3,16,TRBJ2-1,TGTGCCAGCAGCTTAGGGGAGGGAATCCCCTACAATGAGCAGTTCTTC,CASSLGEGIPYNEQFF
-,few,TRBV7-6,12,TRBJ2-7,TGTGCCAGCAGTTCCGCTTACAATGAGCAGTACTTC,CASSSAYNEQYF
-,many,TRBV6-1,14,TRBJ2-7,TGTGCCAGCAGAACCGGGACCTACGACTACGAGCAGTACTTC,CASRTGTYDYEQYF
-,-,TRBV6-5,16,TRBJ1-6,TGTGCCAGCAGTGAAGCATACGGGGCCTATAATTCACCCCTCCACTTT,CASSEAYGAYNSPLHF
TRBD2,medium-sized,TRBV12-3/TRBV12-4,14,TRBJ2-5,TGTGCCAGCAGTTTGTTGAGCGGGAGAAATGAGCAGTACTTC,CASSLLSGRNEQYF
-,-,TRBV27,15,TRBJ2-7,TGTGCCAGCAGGATACTAGCCACACTCCCCTACGAGCAGTACTTC,CASRILATLPYEQYF
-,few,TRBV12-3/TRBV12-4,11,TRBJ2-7,TGTGCCAGCAGTTTACCCGGGGAGCAGTACTTC,CASSLPGEQYF
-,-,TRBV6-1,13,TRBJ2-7,TGTGCCAGCAGTTCTCGGACCCACTACGAGCAGTACTTC,CASSSRTHYEQYF
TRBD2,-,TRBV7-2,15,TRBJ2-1,TGTGCCAGCAGCTCCGGCGGGGGGTCAGGGAATGAGCAGTTCTTC,CASSSGGGSGNEQFF
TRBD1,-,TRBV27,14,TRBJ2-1,TGTGCCAGCAGTCCCCCGGGACAGACTTACGAGCAGTTCTTC,CASSPPGQTYEQFF